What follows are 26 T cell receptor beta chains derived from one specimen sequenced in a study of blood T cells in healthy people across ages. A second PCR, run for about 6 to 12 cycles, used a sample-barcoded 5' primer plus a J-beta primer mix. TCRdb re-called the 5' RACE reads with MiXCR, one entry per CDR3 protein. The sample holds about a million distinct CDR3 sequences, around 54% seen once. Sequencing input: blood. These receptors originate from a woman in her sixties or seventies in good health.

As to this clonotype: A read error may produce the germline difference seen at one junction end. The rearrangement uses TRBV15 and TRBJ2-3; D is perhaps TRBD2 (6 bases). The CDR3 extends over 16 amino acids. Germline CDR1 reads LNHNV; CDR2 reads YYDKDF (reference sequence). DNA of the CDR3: TGTGCCACCAGCAGAGAGTTGGGGAGACCGGGGGATACGCGGTATTTT. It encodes CATSRELGRPGDTRYF.

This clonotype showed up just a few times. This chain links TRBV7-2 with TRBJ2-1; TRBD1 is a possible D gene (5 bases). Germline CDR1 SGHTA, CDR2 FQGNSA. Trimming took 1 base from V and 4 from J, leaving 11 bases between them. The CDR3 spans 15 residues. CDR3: CASSLGRQWYNEQFF. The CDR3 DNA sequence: TGTGCCAGCAGCTTAGGGAGACAGTGGTACAATGAGCAGTTCTTC.

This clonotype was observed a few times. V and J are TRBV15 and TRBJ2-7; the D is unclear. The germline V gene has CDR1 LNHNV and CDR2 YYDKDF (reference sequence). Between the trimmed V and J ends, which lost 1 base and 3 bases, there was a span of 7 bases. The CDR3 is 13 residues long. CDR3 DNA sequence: TGTGCCACCAGCAGAGGCACGTACTACGAGCAGTACTTC. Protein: CATSRGTYYEQYF.

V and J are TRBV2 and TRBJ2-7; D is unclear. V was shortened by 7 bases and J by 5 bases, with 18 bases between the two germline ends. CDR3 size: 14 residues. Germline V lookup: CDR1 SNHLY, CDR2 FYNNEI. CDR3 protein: CASTARPQTNEQYF. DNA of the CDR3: TGTGCCAGCACCGCGAGGCCGCAGACGAACGAGCAGTACTTC. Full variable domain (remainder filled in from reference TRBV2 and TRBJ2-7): EPEVTQTPSHQVTQMGQEVILRCVPISNHLYFYWYRQILGQKVEFLVSFYNNEISEKSEIFDDQFSVERPDGSNFTLKIRSTKLEDSAMYFCASTARPQTNEQYFGPGTRLTVT.

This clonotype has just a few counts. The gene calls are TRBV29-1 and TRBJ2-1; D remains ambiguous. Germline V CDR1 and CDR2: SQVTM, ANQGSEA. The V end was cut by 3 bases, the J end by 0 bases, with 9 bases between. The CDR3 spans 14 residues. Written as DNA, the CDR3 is TGCAGCGTTGACGGAAGGGTCTCCTACAATGAGCAGTTCTTC. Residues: CSVDGRVSYNEQFF.

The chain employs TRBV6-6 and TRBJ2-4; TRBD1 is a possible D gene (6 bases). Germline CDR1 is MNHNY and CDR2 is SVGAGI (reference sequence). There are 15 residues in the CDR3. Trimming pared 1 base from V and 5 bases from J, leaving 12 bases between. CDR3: CASSYWAAGENIQYF. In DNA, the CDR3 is TGTGCCAGCAGTTACTGGGCGGCAGGGGAAAACATTCAGTACTTC.

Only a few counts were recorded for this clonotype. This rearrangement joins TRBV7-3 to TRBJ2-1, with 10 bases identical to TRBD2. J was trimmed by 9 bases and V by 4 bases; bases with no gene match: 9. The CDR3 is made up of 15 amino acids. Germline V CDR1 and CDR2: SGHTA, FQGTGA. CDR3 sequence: CASSSPTSGPTEQFF. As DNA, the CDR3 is TGTGCCAGCAGCTCACCGACTAGCGGGCCCACTGAGCAGTTCTTC.

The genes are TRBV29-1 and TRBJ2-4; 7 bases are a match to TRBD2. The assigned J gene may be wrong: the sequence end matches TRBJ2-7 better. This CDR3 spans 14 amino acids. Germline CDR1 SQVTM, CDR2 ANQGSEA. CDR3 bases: TGCAGCGTTGAAGAAAAACGGGAGGATCTCGAGCAGTACTTC. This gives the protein CSVEEKREDLEQYF.

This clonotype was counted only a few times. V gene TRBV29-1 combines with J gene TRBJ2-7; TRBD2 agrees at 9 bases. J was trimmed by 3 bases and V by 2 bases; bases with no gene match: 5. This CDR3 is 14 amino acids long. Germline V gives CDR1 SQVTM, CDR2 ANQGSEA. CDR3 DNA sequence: TGCAGCGTTGAAACGCGGGAGGGCGACTACGAGCAGTACTTC. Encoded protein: CSVETREGDYEQYF.

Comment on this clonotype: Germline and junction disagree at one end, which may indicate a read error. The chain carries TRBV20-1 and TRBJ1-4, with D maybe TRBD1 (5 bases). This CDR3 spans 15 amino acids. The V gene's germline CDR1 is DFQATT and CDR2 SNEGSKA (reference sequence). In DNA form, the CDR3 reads TGCGGTGCTAGAAGGGGCCTTGCAACTAATGAAAAACTGTTTTTT. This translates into CGARRGLATNEKLFF.

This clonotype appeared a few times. This CDR3 is CASSWTGADTQYF. For the CDR3, the DNA is TGTGCCAGCAGCTGGACAGGGGCAGATACGCAGTATTTT. The chain recombines TRBV7-2 with TRBJ2-3; the match to TRBD1 covers 9 bases. The germline V gene encodes CDR1 SGHTA and CDR2 FQGNSA. Trimming took 4 bases from V and 4 from J; bases not matched to a gene: 0. The CDR3 sequence is 13 residues long.

The CDR3 reads CASSLTGTSKTGELFF. CDR3 DNA: TGCGCCAGCAGCTTGACGGGGACTAGCAAAACCGGGGAGCTGTTTTTT. V gene TRBV5-1 combines with J gene TRBJ2-2, with 9 bases that match TRBD2. The length of the CDR3 is 16 residues. Germline V gene lookup returns CDR1 SGHRS and CDR2 YFSETQ. The V segment lost 1 base and the J segment 5 bases; nucleotides outside the gene matches: 6.

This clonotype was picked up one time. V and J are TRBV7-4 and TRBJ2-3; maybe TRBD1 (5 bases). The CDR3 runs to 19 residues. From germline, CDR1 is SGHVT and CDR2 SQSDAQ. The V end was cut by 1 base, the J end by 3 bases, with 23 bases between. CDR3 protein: CASSLGGEGQPVWTDTQYF. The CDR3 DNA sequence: TGTGCCAGCAGCTTAGGGGGCGAAGGACAACCCGTGTGGACAGATACGCAGTATTTT.

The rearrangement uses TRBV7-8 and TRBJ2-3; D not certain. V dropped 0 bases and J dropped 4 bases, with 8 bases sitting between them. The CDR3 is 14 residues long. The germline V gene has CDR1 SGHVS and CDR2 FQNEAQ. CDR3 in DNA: TGTGCCAGCAGCTTAGCTCGGACCTCAGATACGCAGTATTTT. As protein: CASSLARTSDTQYF.

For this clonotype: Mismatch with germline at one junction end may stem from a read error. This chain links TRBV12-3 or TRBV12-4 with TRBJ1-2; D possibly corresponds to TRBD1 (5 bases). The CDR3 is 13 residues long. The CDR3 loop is CACSIAGKAGYTF. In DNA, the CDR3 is TGTGCCTGCAGTATCGCAGGGAAAGCTGGCTACACCTTC.

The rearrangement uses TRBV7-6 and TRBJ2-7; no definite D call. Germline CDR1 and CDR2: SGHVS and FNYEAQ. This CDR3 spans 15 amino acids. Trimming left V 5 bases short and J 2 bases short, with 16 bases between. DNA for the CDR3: TGTGCCAGCAGCCCCCCCGGACGATCTCCCTACGAGCAGTACTTC. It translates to CASSPPGRSPYEQYF. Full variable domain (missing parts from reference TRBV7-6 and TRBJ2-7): GAGVSQSPRYKVTKRGQDVALRCDPISGHVSLYWYRQALGQGPEFLTYFNYEAQQDKSGLPNDRFSAERPEGSISTLTIQRTEQRDSAMYRCASSPPGRSPYEQYFGPGTRLTVT.

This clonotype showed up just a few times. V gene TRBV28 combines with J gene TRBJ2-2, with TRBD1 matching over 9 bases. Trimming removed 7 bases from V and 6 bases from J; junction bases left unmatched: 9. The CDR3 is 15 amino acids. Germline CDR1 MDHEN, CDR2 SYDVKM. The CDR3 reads CASTGDRVGSGELFF. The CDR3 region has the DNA TGTGCCAGCACCGGGGACAGGGTTGGTTCCGGGGAGCTGTTTTTT. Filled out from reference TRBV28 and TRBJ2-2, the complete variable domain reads DVKVTQSSRYLVKRTGEKVFLECVQDMDHENMFWYRQDPGLGLRLIYFSYDVKMKEKGDIPEGYSVSREKKERFSLILESASTNQTSMYLCASTGDRVGSGELFFGEGSRLTVL.

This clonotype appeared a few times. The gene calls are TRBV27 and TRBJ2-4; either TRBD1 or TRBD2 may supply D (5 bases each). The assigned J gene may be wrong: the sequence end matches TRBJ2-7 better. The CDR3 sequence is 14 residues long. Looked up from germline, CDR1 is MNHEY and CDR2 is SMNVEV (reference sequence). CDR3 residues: CASSDTDTRGEQYF. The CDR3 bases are TGTGCCAGCAGTGATACCGATACGAGGGGCGAGCAGTACTTC.

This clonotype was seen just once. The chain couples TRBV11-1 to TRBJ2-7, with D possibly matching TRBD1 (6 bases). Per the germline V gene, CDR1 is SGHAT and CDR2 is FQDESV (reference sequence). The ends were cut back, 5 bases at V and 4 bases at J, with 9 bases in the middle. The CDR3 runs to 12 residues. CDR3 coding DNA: TGTGCCAGCAGCGGGACACAATACGAGCAGTACTTC. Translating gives CASSGTQYEQYF.

CDR3 amino acids: CASSLYFLGEQYF. DNA of the CDR3: TGTGCCAGCAGTTTGTATTTTTTGGGCGAGCAGTACTTC. The chain employs TRBV27 and TRBJ2-7; D call uncertain. There are 13 residues in the CDR3. Germline CDR1 is MNHEY and CDR2 is SMNVEV (reference sequence). Between the trimmed V and J ends, which lost 3 bases and 6 bases, there was a span of 12 bases.

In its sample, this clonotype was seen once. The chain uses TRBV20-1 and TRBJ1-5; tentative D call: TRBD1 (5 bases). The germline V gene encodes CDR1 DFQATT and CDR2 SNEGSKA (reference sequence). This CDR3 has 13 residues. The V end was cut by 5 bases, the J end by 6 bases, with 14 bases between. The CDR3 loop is CSARGQGIQPQHF. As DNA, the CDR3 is TGCAGTGCTCGCGGGCAGGGCATTCAGCCCCAGCATTTT.

DNA for the CDR3: TGTGCCAGCAGCTTGGAGAGGGGGCCCCAGTACTTC. Amino acid sequence: CASSLERGPQYF. The rearrangement joins TRBV7-2 to TRBJ2-7; 7 bases agree with TRBD1. The germline gives CDR1 SGHTA, CDR2 FQGNSA. This CDR3 is built from 12 residues. V shed 3 bases, J shed 10 bases, and the junction held 6 bases outside the gene matches. Full variable domain (missing parts from reference TRBV7-2 and TRBJ2-7): GAGVSQSPSNKVTEKGKDVELRCDPISGHTALYWYRQSLGQGLEFLIYFQGNSAPDKSGLPSDRFSAERTGGSVSTLTIQRTQQEDSAVYLCASSLERGPQYFGPGTRLTVT.

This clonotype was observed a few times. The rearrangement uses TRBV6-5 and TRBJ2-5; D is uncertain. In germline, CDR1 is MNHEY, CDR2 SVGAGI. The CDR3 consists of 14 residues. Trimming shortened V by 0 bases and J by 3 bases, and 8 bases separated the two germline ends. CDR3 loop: CASSYSSIKETQYF. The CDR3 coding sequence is TGTGCCAGCAGTTACTCGTCCATAAAAGAGACCCAGTACTTC.

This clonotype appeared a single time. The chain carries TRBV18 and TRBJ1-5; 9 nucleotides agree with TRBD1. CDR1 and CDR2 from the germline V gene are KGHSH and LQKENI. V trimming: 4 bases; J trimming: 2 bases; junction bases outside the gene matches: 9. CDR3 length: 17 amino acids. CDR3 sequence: CASSLGTGLNGNQPQHF. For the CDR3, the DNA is TGTGCCAGCTCACTCGGGACAGGGCTAAATGGCAATCAGCCCCAGCATTTT.

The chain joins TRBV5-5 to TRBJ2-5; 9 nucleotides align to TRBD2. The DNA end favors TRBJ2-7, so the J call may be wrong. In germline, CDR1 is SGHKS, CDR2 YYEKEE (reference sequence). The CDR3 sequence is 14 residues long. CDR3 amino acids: CASSYSGGLYEQYF. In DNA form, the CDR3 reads TGTGCCAGCAGCTATAGCGGGGGCCTCTACGAGCAGTACTTC.

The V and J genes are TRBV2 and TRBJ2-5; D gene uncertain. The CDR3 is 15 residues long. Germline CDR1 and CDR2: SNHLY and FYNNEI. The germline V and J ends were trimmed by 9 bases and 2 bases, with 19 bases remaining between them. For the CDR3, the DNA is TGTGCCAGTCAAGATCGACAAGATCAACAAGAGACCCAGTACTTC. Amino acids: CASQDRQDQQETQYF.